This TCR beta chain is from a study of blood T cell repertoires in COVID-19. Study overall: Acute-phase and convalescent COVID-19 samples originated in the United States, Italy and Spain. Nucleic acid was either cDNA or gDNA, and it came from T cells, B-cell-depleted T cells, or PBMCs.

Original processing notes: Amplifying reference gene primers gave estimates of nucleated cell counts. Data came from immunoSEQ multiplex PCR; TCRdb stores just in-frame clones and leaves some out. That table supplies the V and J calls and clone size; D and trimming were determined from the DNA. This table has under 200,000 clones, about 87% appearing once. This clone was detected once. This sequence originates from a man between 35 and 55 years old with active or convalescent COVID-19. The sequencing input was peripheral blood.

The CDR3 nucleotides read TGTGCCAGCAGTGGCCCGACTATGACTCAGCCCCAGCATTTT. It encodes CASSGPTMTQPQHF. V and J are TRBV2 and TRBJ1-5; D is ambiguous. From germline, CDR1 is SNHLY and CDR2 FYNNEI. The CDR3 consists of 14 residues. V lost 4 bases, J lost 6 bases, and 13 bases lay in between.